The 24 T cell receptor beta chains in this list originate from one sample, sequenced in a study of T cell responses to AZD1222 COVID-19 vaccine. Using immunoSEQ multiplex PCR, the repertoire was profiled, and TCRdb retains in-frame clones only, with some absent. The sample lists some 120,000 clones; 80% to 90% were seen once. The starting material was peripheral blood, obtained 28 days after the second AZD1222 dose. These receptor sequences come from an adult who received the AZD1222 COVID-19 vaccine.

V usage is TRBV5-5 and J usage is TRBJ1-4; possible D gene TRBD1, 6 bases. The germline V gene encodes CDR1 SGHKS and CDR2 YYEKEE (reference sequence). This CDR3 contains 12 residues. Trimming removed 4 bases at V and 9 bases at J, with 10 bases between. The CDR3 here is CASSVRDKKLFF. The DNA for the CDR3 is TGTGCCAGCAGCGTCCGGGACAAAAAACTGTTTTTT.

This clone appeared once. The CDR3 bases are TGCGCCAGCAGTGAGTCTCAATGGGATACGCAGTATTTT. Its protein is CASSESQWDTQYF. The chain carries TRBV10-1 and TRBJ2-3; D is ambiguous. Per the germline V gene, CDR1 is WNHNN and CDR2 is SYGVQD (reference sequence). This CDR3 has 13 residues. Between the trimmed V and J ends, which lost 0 bases and 6 bases, there was a span of 7 bases.

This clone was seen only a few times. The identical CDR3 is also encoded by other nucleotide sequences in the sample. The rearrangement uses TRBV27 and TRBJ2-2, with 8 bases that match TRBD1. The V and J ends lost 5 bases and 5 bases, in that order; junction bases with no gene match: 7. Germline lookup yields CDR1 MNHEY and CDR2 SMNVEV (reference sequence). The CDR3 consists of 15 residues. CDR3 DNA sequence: TGTGCCAGCAGTCCGGGGGACAGGTTTACCGGGGAGCTGTTTTTT. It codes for CASSPGDRFTGELFF.

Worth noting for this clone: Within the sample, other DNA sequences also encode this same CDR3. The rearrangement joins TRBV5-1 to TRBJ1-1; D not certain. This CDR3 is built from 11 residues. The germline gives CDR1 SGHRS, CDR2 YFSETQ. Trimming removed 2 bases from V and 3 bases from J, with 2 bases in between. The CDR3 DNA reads TGCGCCAGCAGCTTAGACACTGAAGCTTTCTTT. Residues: CASSLDTEAFF.

DNA for the CDR3: TGTGCCAGCTTGGGCCCGGGGAGCCACTACACCTTC. This translates into CASLGPGSHYTF. The chain uses TRBV28 and TRBJ1-2; D is unclear. The CDR3 covers 12 residues. Germline V CDR1 and CDR2: MDHEN, SYDVKM. V was clipped by 8 bases and J by 10 bases, with 17 bases between them.

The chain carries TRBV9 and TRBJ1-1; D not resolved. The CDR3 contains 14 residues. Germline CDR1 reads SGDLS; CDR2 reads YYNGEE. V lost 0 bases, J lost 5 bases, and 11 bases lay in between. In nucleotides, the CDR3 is TGTGCCAGCAGCGTAGAGGTCAGGATGACTGAAGCTTTCTTT. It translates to CASSVEVRMTEAFF.

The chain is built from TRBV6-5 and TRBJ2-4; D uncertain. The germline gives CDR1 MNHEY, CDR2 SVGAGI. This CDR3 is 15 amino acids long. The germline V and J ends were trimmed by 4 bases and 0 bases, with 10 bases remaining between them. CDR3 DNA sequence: TGTGCCAGCAGTTGGACCAATGGAGCCAAAAACATTCAGTACTTC. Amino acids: CASSWTNGAKNIQYF.

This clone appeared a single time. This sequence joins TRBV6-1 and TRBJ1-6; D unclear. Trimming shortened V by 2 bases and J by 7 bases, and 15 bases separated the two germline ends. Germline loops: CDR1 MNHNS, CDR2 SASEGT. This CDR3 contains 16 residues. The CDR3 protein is CASSELPPGSNSPLHF. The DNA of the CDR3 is TGTGCCAGCAGTGAACTTCCACCGGGGTCCAATTCACCCCTCCACTTT.

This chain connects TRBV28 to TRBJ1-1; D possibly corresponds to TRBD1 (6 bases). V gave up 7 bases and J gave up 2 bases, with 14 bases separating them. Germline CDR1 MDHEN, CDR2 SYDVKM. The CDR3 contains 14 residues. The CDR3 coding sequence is TGTGCCAGCACCCTAAGGGGGGGAAACACTGAAGCTTTCTTT. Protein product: CASTLRGGNTEAFF. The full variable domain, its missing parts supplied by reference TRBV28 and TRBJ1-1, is DVKVTQSSRYLVKRTGEKVFLECVQDMDHENMFWYRQDPGLGLRLIYFSYDVKMKEKGDIPEGYSVSREKKERFSLILESASTNQTSMYLCASTLRGGNTEAFFGQGTRLTVV.

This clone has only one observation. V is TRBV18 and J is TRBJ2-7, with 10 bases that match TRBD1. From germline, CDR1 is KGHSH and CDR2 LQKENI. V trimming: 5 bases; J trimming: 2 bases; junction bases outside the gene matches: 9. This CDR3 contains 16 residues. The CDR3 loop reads CASSWKGTGVTYEQYF. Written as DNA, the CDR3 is TGTGCCAGCTCATGGAAGGGGACAGGGGTTACCTACGAGCAGTACTTC.

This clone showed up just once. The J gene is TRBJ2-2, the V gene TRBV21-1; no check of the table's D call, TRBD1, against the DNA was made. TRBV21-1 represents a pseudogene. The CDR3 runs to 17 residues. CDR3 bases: TGTGCCAGCAGCAACCCATCGGGACAGGGGTGTGTCGGGGAGCTGTTTTTT. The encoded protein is CASSNPSGQGCVGELFF.

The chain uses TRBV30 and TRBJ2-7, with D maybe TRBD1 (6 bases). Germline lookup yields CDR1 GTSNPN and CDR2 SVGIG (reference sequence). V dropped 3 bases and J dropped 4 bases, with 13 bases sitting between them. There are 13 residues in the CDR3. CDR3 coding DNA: TGTGCCTGGAGGCTCCTAGGGGGTTACGAGCAGTACTTC. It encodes CAWRLLGGYEQYF.

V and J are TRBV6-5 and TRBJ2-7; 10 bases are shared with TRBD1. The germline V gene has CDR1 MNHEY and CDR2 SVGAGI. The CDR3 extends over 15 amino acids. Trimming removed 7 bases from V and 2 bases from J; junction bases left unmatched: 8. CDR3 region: CASTRRDRGPYEQYF. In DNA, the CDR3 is TGTGCCAGCACCAGAAGGGACAGGGGCCCCTACGAGCAGTACTTC.

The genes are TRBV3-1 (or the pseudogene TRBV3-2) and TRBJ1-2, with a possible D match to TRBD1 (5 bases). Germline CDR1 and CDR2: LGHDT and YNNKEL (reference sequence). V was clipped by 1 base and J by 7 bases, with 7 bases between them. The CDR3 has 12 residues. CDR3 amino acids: CASSQAGGGYTF. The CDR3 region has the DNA TGTGCCAGCAGCCAAGCGGGGGGTGGCTACACCTTC.

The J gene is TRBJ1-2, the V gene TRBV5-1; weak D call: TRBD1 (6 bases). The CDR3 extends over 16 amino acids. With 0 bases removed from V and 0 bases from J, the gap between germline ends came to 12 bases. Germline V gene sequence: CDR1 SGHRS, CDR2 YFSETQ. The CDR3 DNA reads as TGCGCCAGCAGCTTGGCGGACAGTCCTCCTAACTATGGCTACACCTTC. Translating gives CASSLADSPPNYGYTF.

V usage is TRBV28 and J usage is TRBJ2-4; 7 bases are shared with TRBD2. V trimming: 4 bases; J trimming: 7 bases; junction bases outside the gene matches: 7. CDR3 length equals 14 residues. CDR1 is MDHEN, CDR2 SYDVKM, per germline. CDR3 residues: CASSWGGAANIQYF. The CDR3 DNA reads TGTGCCAGCAGTTGGGGAGGGGCTGCGAACATTCAGTACTTC.

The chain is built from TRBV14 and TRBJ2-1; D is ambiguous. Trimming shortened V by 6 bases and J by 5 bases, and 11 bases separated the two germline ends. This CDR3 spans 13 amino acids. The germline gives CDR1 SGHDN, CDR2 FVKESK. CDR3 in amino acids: CASRPDWDNEQFF. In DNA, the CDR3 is TGTGCCAGCAGGCCAGATTGGGACAATGAGCAGTTCTTC.

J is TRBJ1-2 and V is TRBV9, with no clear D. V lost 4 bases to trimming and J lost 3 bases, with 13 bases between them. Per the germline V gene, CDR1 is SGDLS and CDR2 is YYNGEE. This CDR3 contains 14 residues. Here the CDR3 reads CASSPGSWDYGYTF. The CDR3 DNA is TGTGCCAGCAGCCCCGGGTCTTGGGACTATGGCTACACCTTC.

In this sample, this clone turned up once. The CDR3: CASSQESAQFYEQYF. CDR3 DNA sequence: TGCGCCAGCAGCCAAGAATCAGCACAGTTCTACGAGCAGTACTTC. The V and J genes are TRBV4-1 and TRBJ2-7; no reliable D call. Between the trimmed V and J ends, which lost 0 bases and 3 bases, there was a span of 12 bases. Looked up from germline, CDR1 is MGHRA and CDR2 is YSYEKL. This CDR3 has 15 amino acids.

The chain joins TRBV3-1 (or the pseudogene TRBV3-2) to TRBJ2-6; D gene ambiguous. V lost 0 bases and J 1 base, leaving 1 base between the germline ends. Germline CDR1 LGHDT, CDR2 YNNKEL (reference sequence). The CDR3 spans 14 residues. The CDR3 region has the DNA TGTGCCAGCAGCCAAGAGTCTGGGGCCAACGTCCTGACTTTC. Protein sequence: CASSQESGANVLTF.

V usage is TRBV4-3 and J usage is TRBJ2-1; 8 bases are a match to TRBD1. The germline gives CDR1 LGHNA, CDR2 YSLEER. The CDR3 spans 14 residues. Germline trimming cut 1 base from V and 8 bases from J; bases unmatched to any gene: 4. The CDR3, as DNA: TGCGCCAGCAGCCAAGGGACAGGGAGAGATGAGCAGTTCTTC. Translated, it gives CASSQGTGRDEQFF.

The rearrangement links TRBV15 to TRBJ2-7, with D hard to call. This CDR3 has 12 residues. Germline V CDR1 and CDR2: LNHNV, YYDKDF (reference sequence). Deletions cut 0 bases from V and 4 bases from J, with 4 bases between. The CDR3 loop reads CATSRDLYEQYF. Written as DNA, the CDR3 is TGTGCCACCAGCAGAGACTTGTACGAGCAGTACTTC.

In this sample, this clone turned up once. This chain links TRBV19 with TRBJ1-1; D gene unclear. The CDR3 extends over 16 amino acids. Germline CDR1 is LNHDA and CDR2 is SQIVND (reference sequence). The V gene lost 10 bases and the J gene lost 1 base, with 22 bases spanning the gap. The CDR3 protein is CATLPGSGRENTEAFF. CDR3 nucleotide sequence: TGTGCCACCCTCCCCGGCAGTGGGAGAGAGAACACTGAAGCTTTCTTT.

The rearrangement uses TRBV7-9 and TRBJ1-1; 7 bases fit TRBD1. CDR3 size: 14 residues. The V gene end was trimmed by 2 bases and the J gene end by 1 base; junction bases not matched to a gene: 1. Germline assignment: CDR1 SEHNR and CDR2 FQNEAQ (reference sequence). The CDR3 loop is CASSLSGGNTEAFF. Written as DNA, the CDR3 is TGTGCCAGCAGCTTATCAGGGGGGAACACTGAAGCTTTCTTT.